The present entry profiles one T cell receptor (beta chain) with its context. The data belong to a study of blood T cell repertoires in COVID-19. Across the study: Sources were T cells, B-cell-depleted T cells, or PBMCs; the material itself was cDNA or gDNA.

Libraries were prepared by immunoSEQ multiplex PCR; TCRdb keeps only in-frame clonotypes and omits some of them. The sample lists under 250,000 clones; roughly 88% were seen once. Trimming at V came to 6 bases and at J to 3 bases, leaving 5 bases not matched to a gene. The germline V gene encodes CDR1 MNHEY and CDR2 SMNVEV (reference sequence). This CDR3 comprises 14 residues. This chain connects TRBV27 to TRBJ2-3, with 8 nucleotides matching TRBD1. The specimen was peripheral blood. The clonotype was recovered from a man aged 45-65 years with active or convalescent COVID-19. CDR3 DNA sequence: TGTGCCAGCAGCAACAGGGGGTGGACAGATACGCAGTATTTT. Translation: CASSNRGWTDTQYF.